Each of the 19 T cell receptor beta chains below was sequenced from the same sample in a study of Ad26.COV2.S vaccination and SARS-CoV-2 variants. Produced via immunoSEQ multiplex PCR; TCRdb's table is partial and in-frame only. The sample includes 360,000 or so clones, approximately 91% of them seen just once. Treatment given: about 20 received Ad26.COV2.S at low or high dose, single or two shots; several received placebo; per-sample allocation not given. Sample collection was performed on day 63 after the first vaccine or placebo injection. Sequencing used peripheral blood, obtained in a trial of Ad26.COV2.S vaccine versus placebo. These TCRs come from a person aged 18-60 years who received the Ad26.COV2.S COVID-19 vaccine or a placebo.

The rearrangement uses TRBV5-1 and TRBJ2-4; no firm D call. The V gene's germline CDR1 is SGHRS and CDR2 YFSETQ. Deletions cut 4 bases from V and 7 bases from J, with 15 bases between. CDR3 length: 14 amino acids. The CDR3 loop reads CASSPGPMPNIQYF. CDR3 coding DNA: TGCGCCAGCAGCCCTGGCCCAATGCCGAACATTCAGTACTTC.

CDR3 loop: CAWSPTLPRFSNQPQHF. CDR3 nucleotides: TGTGCCTGGAGTCCTACATTACCCCGGTTTAGCAATCAGCCCCAGCATTTT. The chain has TRBV30 and TRBJ1-5, with D uncertain. Germline assignment: CDR1 GTSNPN and CDR2 SVGIG (reference sequence). Trimming pared 2 bases from V and 0 bases from J, leaving 17 bases between. This CDR3 is 17 amino acids long.

The V call is TRBV4-1, the J call TRBJ1-1; 11 nucleotides match TRBD1. J lost 6 bases, V lost 3 bases, and 9 bases had no gene match. This CDR3 spans 16 amino acids. Germline V gene data show CDR1 as MGHRA and CDR2 as YSYEKL. Written as DNA, the CDR3 is TGCGCCAGCAGCCACCTTCCAGGGGGACAGGGGGCTGAAGCTTTCTTT. Residues: CASSHLPGGQGAEAFF.

CDR3 sequence (DNA): TGTGCCACCAGCGGACAGGAATGGGGCACCGGGGAGCTGTTTTTT. It is translated as CATSGQEWGTGELFF. This chain joins TRBV15 and TRBJ2-2; TRBD1 agrees at 7 bases. CDR1 and CDR2 (germline): LNHNV, YYDKDF (reference sequence). V lost 5 bases and J lost 4; bases outside the gene matches: 7. The CDR3 is 15 residues long. The whole variable domain, remainder taken from reference TRBV15 and TRBJ2-2, is DAMVIQNPRYQVTQFGKPVTLSCSQTLNHNVMYWYQQKSSQAPKLLFHYYDKDFNNEADTPDNFQSRRPNTSFCFLDIRSPGLGDTAMYLCATSGQEWGTGELFFGEGSRLTVL.

The J gene is TRBJ2-7, the V gene TRBV2; possible D gene TRBD1, 6 bases. V gave up 5 bases and J gave up 1 base, with 12 bases separating them. Germline V gives CDR1 SNHLY, CDR2 FYNNEI. This CDR3 contains 14 residues. The CDR3, as DNA: TGTGCCAGCAGTAGTGGGGACAAATCCTACGAGCAGTACTTC. Encoded protein: CASSSGDKSYEQYF.

The chain couples TRBV4-1 to TRBJ2-6, with D unclear. Germline lookup yields CDR1 MGHRA and CDR2 YSYEKL. Trimming shortened V by 1 base and J by 2 bases, and 12 bases separated the two germline ends. CDR3 length equals 17 residues. CDR3 sequence reads: CASSQGLKGTGANVLTF. CDR3 nucleotides: TGCGCCAGCAGCCAAGGGCTGAAAGGCACTGGGGCCAACGTCCTGACTTTC.

This CDR3 is CASRYTGTSGYNEQFF. CDR3 nucleotides: TGTGCCAGCAGGTACACCGGGACTAGCGGATACAATGAGCAGTTCTTC. The chain recombines TRBV7-8 with TRBJ2-1, with 11 bases identical to TRBD2. The CDR3 length is 16 residues. The V segment lost 6 bases and the J segment 4 bases; nucleotides outside the gene matches: 8. Germline V CDR1 and CDR2: SGHVS, FQNEAQ.

The DNA for the CDR3 is TGTGCCAGTAGTCCTGAAGGGGGATACAATGAGCAGTTCTTC. It is translated as CASSPEGGYNEQFF. The rearrangement links TRBV19 to TRBJ2-1; D might be TRBD1 (6 bases). Per the germline V gene, CDR1 is LNHDA and CDR2 is SQIVND (reference sequence). This CDR3 has 14 residues. The V gene lost 5 bases and the J gene lost 4 bases, with 12 bases spanning the gap.

The chain combines TRBV19 with TRBJ1-1; D call uncertain. CDR3 length equals 13 residues. Trimming left V 5 bases short and J 0 bases short, with 7 bases between. Germline-derived CDR1 and CDR2 are LNHDA and SQIVND (reference sequence). The CDR3 nucleotides read TGTGCCAGTAGTTCCGTGTTGAACACTGAAGCTTTCTTT. Its translation: CASSSVLNTEAFF. Filled out from reference TRBV19 and TRBJ1-1, the complete variable domain reads DGGITQSPKYLFRKEGQNVTLSCEQNLNHDAMYWYRQDPGQGLRLIYYSQIVNDFQKGDIAEGYSVSREKKESFPLTVTSAQKNPTAFYLCASSSVLNTEAFFGQGTRLTVV.

The J gene is TRBJ2-5, the V gene TRBV30; 7 bases are shared with TRBD2. The CDR3 totals 14 residues. V shed 5 bases and J 4 bases; nucleotides not matched to a gene: 10. CDR1 is GTSNPN, CDR2 SVGIG, per germline (reference sequence). The CDR3 DNA reads TGTGCCTGGGGGGGAGGGTTTAGGGGAGAGACCCAGTACTTC. Translating gives CAWGGGFRGETQYF.

This clone has just a few counts. The V call is TRBV2, the J call TRBJ1-2, with D possibly TRBD1 on 5 matching bases. CDR1 and CDR2 (germline): SNHLY, FYNNEI. CDR3 size: 15 residues. V was trimmed by 8 bases and J by 5 bases, leaving 21 bases between them. CDR3 in DNA: TGTGCCAGCGGAGGGGACCTAGGCCGAGGTTATGGCTACACCTTC. Amino acids: CASGGDLGRGYGYTF. Based on the CDR3 plus reference TRBV2 and TRBJ1-2, the full variable domain is EPEVTQTPSHQVTQMGQEVILRCVPISNHLYFYWYRQILGQKVEFLVSFYNNEISEKSEIFDDQFSVERPDGSNFTLKIRSTKLEDSAMYFCASGGDLGRGYGYTFGSGTRLTVV.

This clone was counted only a few times. This chain uses TRBV3-1 (or the pseudogene TRBV3-2) with TRBJ1-2; TRBD1 might be the D (5 bases). In germline, CDR1 is LGHDT, CDR2 YNNKEL (reference sequence). This CDR3 is built from 14 residues. V lost 0 bases and J 2 bases, leaving 7 bases between the germline ends. The DNA for the CDR3 is TGTGCCAGCAGCCAAGATGGGGGGAACTATGGCTACACCTTC. Amino acids: CASSQDGGNYGYTF.

This chain links TRBV9 with TRBJ1-2; 10 bases are a match to TRBD1. From germline, CDR1 is SGDLS and CDR2 YYNGEE. V trimming: 2 bases; J trimming: 6 bases; junction bases outside the gene matches: 7. The CDR3 totals 15 residues. Here the CDR3 DNA reads TGTGCCAGCAGCGTCTTCGACAGGGGGCAAAATGGCTACACCTTC. Its translation: CASSVFDRGQNGYTF. The entire variable domain, with the rest obtained from reference TRBV9 and TRBJ1-2, is as follows: DSGVTQTPKHLITATGQRVTLRCSPRSGDLSVYWYQQSLDQGLQFLIQYYNGEERAKGNILERFSAQQFPDLHSELNLSSLELGDSALYFCASSVFDRGQNGYTFGSGTRLTVV.

Here the CDR3 reads CASSPPNRAPNTEAFF. CDR3 bases: TGTGCCAGCTCACCACCCAACAGGGCTCCAAACACTGAAGCTTTCTTT. J is TRBJ1-1 and V is TRBV18; D may be TRBD1 (6 bases). The germline CDR1 and CDR2 sequences are KGHSH and LQKENI. V dropped 0 bases and J dropped 2 bases, with 13 bases sitting between them. This CDR3 is 16 amino acids long.

The rearrangement joins TRBV6-5 to TRBJ1-1, with D tentatively TRBD1 (5 bases). V dropped 6 bases and J dropped 3 bases, with 14 bases sitting between them. The CDR3 has 14 amino acids. The germline V gene encodes CDR1 MNHEY and CDR2 SVGAGI. The CDR3 reads CASRNTGLHTEAFF. The CDR3 DNA follows: TGTGCCAGCAGAAACACAGGCTTGCACACTGAAGCTTTCTTT.

The chain joins TRBV6-5 to TRBJ1-1, with D uncertain. V lost 0 bases and J lost 1, with 6 bases in between. The CDR3 consists of 14 residues. CDR1 MNHEY and CDR2 SVGAGI come from the germline V gene. CDR3 nucleotide sequence: TGTGCCAGCAGTTACTCGAGGGCGAACACTGAAGCTTTCTTT. As protein: CASSYSRANTEAFF.

This sequence joins TRBV24-1 and TRBJ2-1; a weak D match, TRBD2 (5 bases). V was cut by 4 bases and J by 7 bases, with 10 bases left in between. The CDR3 extends over 13 amino acids. Germline V gives CDR1 KGHDR, CDR2 SFDVKD. The CDR3 spells CATSDPERNEQFF. CDR3 in DNA: TGTGCCACCAGTGACCCCGAGCGGAATGAGCAGTTCTTC.

The chain uses TRBV29-1 and TRBJ2-5, with D possibly matching TRBD1 (6 bases). The CDR3 covers 12 residues. Germline lookup yields CDR1 SQVTM and CDR2 ANQGSEA. Trimming stripped 7 bases from V and 4 bases from J, with 13 bases between. The CDR3 loop reads CSARTERETQYF. As DNA, the CDR3 is TGCAGCGCCCGGACAGAGCGAGAGACCCAGTACTTC.

The chain combines TRBV18 with TRBJ2-7, with a weak D call TRBD1 (7 bases). The CDR3 is 13 residues long. V was clipped by 3 bases and J by 11 bases, with 17 bases between them. Germline-derived CDR1 and CDR2 are KGHSH and LQKENI. The CDR3 sequence: CASSPSDTRGEYF. CDR3 nucleotide sequence: TGTGCCAGCTCACCCTCGGACACCAGGGGGGAGTACTTC.